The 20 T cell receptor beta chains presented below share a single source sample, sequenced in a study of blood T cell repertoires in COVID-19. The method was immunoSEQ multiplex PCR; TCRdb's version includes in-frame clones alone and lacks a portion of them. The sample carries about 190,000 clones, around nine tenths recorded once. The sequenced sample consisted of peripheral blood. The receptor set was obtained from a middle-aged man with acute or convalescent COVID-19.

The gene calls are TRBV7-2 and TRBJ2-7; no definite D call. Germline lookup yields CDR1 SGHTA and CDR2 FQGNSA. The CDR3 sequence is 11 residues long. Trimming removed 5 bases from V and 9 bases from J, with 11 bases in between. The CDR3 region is CASSTISGQYF. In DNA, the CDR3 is TGTGCCAGCAGCACCATCTCCGGGCAGTACTTC. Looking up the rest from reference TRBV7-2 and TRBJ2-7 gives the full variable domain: GAGVSQSPSNKVTEKGKDVELRCDPISGHTALYWYRQSLGQGLEFLIYFQGNSAPDKSGLPSDRFSAERTGGSVSTLTIQRTQQEDSAVYLCASSTISGQYFGPGTRLTVT.

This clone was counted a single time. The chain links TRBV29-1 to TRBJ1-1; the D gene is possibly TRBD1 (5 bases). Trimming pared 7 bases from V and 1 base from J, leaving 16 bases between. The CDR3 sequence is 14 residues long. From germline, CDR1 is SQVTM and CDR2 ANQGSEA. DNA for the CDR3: TGCAGCGCCGACGGGGGGGTATCGAACACTGAAGCTTTCTTT. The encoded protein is CSADGGVSNTEAFF.

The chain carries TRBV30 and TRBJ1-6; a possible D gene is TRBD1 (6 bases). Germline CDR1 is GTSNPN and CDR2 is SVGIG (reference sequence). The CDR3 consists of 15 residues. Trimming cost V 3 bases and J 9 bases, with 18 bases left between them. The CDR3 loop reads CAWRVEHRVGSPLHF. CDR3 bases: TGTGCCTGGAGAGTTGAGCACAGGGTAGGTTCACCCCTCCACTTT.

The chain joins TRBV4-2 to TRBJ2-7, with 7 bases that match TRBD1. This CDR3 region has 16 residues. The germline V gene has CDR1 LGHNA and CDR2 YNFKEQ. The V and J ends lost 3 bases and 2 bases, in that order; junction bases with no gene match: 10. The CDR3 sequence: CASSQIGDSPTYEQYF. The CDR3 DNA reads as TGTGCCAGCAGCCAGATTGGGGACAGCCCAACCTACGAGCAGTACTTC.

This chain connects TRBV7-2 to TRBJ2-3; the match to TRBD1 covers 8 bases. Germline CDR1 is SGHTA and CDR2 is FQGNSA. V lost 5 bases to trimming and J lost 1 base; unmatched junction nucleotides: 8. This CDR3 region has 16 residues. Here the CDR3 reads CASSLDRGLGTDTQYF. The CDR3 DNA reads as TGTGCCAGCAGCCTTGACAGGGGATTGGGCACAGATACGCAGTATTTT.

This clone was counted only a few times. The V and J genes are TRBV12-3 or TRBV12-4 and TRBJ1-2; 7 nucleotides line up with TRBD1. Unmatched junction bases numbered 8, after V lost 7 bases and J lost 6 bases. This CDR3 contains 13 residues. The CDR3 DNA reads TGTGCCAGCACTGAACAGGGGATCCATGGCTACACCTTC. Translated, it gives CASTEQGIHGYTF.

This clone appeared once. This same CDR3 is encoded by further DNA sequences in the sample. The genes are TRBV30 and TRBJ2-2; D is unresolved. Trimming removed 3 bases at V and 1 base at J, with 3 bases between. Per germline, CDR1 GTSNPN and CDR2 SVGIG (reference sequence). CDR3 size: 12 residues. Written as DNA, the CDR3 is TGTGCCTGGAGCCGGAACACCGGGGAGCTGTTTTTT. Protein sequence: CAWSRNTGELFF.

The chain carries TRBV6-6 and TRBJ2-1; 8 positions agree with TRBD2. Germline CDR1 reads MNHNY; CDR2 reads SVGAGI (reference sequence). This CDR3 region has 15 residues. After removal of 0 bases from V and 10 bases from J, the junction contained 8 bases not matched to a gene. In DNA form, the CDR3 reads TGTGCCAGCAGTTACTCTCAGGCCCCGGGGGGGGAGCAGTTCTTC. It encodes CASSYSQAPGGEQFF.

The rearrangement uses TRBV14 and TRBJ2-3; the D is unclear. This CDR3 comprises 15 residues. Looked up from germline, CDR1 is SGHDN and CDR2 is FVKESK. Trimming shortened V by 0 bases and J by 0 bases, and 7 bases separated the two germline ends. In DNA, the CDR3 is TGTGCCAGCAGCCAAGAACTTATAAGCACAGATACGCAGTATTTT. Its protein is CASSQELISTDTQYF.

The CDR3 here is CASSLLQGSSGNTIYF. DNA of the CDR3: TGCGCCAGCAGCTTGTTACAGGGAAGCTCTGGAAACACCATATATTTT. The V gene is TRBV5-1, the J gene TRBJ1-3, with D possibly being TRBD1 (6 bases). Trimming left V 1 base short and J 0 bases short, with 11 bases between. The germline gives CDR1 SGHRS, CDR2 YFSETQ. This CDR3 contains 16 residues.

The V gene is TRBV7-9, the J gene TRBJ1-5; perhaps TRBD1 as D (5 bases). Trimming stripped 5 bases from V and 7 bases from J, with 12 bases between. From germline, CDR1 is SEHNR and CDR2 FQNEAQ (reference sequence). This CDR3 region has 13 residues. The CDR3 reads CASSPQTEQPQHF. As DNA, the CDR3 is TGTGCCAGCAGCCCCCAGACAGAACAGCCCCAGCATTTT.

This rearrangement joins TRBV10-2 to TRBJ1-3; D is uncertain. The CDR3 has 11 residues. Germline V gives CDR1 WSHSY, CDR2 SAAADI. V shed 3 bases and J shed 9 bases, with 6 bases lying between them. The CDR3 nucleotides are TGCGCCAGCAGTGATATGGCCACCATATATTTT. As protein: CASSDMATIYF.

CDR3 loop: CASRPGLARTYEQYF. CDR3 nucleotides: TGTGCCAGCAGACCGGGACTAGCGCGGACCTACGAGCAGTACTTC. This rearrangement joins TRBV7-2 to TRBJ2-7, with 10 bases that match TRBD2. CDR1 SGHTA and CDR2 FQGNSA come from the germline V gene. The V segment lost 6 bases and the J segment 2 bases; nucleotides outside the gene matches: 7. CDR3 length equals 15 residues. Supplemented by reference TRBV7-2 and TRBJ2-7, the full variable domain reads GAGVSQSPSNKVTEKGKDVELRCDPISGHTALYWYRQSLGQGLEFLIYFQGNSAPDKSGLPSDRFSAERTGGSVSTLTIQRTQQEDSAVYLCASRPGLARTYEQYFGPGTRLTVT.

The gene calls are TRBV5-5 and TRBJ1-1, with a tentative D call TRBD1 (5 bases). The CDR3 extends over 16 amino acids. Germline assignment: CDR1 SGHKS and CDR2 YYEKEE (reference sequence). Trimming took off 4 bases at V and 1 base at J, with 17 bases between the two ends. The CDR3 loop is CASSEQTVPRNTEAFF. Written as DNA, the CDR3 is TGTGCCAGCAGCGAACAGACAGTACCACGGAACACTGAAGCTTTCTTT.

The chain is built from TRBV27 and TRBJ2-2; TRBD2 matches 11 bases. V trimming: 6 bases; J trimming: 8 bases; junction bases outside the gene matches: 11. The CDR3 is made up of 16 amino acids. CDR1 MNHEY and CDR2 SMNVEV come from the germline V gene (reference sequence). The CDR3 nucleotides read TGTGCCAGCAGCTATCTAGCGGGGGGAGGGATGGGGGAGCTGTTTTTT. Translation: CASSYLAGGGMGELFF.

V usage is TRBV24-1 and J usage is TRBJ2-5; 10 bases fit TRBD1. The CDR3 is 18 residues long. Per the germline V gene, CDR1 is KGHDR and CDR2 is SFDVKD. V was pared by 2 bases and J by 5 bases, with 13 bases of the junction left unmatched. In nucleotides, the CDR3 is TGTGCCACCAGTGATTCAATACACCGGGACAGGGGTAAGGAGACCCAGTACTTC. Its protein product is CATSDSIHRDRGKETQYF.

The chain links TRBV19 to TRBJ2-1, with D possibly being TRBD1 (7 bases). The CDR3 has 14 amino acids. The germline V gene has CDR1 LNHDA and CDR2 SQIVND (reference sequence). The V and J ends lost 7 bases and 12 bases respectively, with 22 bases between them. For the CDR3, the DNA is TGTGCCAGTAACGACAGGGTTGAGGGACTTGGGCAGTTCTTC. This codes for CASNDRVEGLGQFF. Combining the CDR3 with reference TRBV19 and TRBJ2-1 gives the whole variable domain DGGITQSPKYLFRKEGQNVTLSCEQNLNHDAMYWYRQDPGQGLRLIYYSQIVNDFQKGDIAEGYSVSREKKESFPLTVTSAQKNPTAFYLCASNDRVEGLGQFFGPGTRLTVL.

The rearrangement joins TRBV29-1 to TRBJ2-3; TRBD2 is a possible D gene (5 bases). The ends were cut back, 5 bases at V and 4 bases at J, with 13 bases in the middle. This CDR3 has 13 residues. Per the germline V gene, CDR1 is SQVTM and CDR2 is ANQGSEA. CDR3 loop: CSVPGLRPDTQYF. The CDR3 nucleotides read TGCAGCGTTCCAGGACTCAGGCCAGATACGCAGTATTTT.

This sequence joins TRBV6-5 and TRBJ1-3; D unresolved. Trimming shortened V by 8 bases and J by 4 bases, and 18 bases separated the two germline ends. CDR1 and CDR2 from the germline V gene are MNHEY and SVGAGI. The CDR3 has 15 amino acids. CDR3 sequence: CASSPGSLIGNTIYF. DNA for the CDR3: TGTGCCAGCTCTCCGGGGTCGTTAATCGGAAACACCATATATTTT.

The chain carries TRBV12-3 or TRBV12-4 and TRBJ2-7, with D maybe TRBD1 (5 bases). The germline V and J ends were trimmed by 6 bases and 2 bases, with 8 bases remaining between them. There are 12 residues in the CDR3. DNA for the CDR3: TGTGCCAGCAGAAGACAGCCCTACGAGCAGTACTTC. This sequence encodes CASRRQPYEQYF.